This record concerns one T cell receptor beta chain sequence. The source of the sample is a study of T cell responses to AZD1222 COVID-19 vaccine. The wider study: Second-dose timings of about 4 or about 12 weeks were pooled.

Method: immunoSEQ multiplex PCR; TCRdb's copy keeps in-frame clones and lacks some. The sample shows about 160,000 clones, 90% to 95% of them seen only once. V gave up 4 bases and J gave up 1 base, with 12 bases separating them. Germline CDR1 is SGHRS and CDR2 is YFSETQ. CDR3 length equals 15 residues. This material consisted of peripheral blood, taken on day 0 of AZD1222 vaccination. The V gene is TRBV5-1, the J gene TRBJ2-4; D may be TRBD2 (5 bases). This sequence originates from an adult in good health. CDR3 sequence reads: CASSANSGAKNIQYF. The CDR3 coding sequence is TGCGCCAGCAGCGCGAATTCGGGGGCCAAAAACATTCAGTACTTC.